What follows describes a single TCR beta chain. Its cognate antigen is unknown. Using its own MiXCR run on the 5' RACE reads, TCRdb lists one record per CDR3 protein. The sample holds roughly 440,000 distinct CDR3 sequences, roughly 15% seen once. This entry is derived from a study of CD8 T cells in ankylosing spondylitis. Whole-study results and caveats: A motif of eight or nine highly homologous TCR beta variants was seen as apparently characteristic of ankylosing spondylitis blood.

The sample consisted of blood, either unsorted or a sorted T cell fraction (not recorded which). This TCR derives from a male donor with ankylosing spondylitis.

CDR3 nucleotides: TGTGCCAGCAGTTCGTTACCCAGGGGGCTGAACACTGAAGCTTTCTTT. It codes for CASSSLPRGLNTEAFF. This rearrangement joins TRBV12-3 or TRBV12-4 to TRBJ1-1; 8 bases line up with TRBD1. V trimming: 4 bases; J trimming: 0 bases; junction bases outside the gene matches: 7. The CDR3 runs to 16 residues.